This is a list of T cell receptor beta chains from one sample in a study of blood T cell repertoires in COVID-19. Assay used: immunoSEQ multiplex PCR; TCRdb lists only in-frame clones, some missing. The repertoire holds about 220,000 clones, with about 86% as singletons. The sample was peripheral blood. The receptors shown here come from a woman in her fifties or sixties with acute or convalescent COVID-19. The conserved cysteine and the conserved F or W are not part of the CDR3 here.

v_gene: TRBV11-2; CDR3aa: ASRPFWEGEAYNEQF
v_gene: TRBV19; CDR3aa: ASSIGTSGGEQF
v_gene: TRBV29-1; CDR3aa: SVTPSGRLTDTQY
v_gene: TRBV13; CDR3aa: ASSLRGISSETQY
v_gene: TRBV11-2; CDR3aa: ASSSLQGSSYEQY
v_gene: TRBV19; CDR3aa: ASRMGQQETQY
v_gene: TRBV10-1; CDR3aa: ASSRADGGEETQY
v_gene: TRBV2; CDR3aa: ASSTGQGAYGYT
v_gene: TRBV9; CDR3aa: ASSVDGGANSPLH
v_gene: TRBV7-6; CDR3aa: ASSLEVGGANTGELF
v_gene: TRBV18; CDR3aa: ASSPQKGVDTQY
v_gene: TRBV6-6; CDR3aa: ASSYVLSTPNEKLF
v_gene: TRBV5-1; CDR3aa: ASSLISGDGYT
v_gene: TRBV5-1; CDR3aa: ASSSTGTGKETQY
v_gene: TRBV7-3; CDR3aa: ASSLDSGRVDTQY
v_gene: TRBV14; CDR3aa: ASSPLDSPGVDTQY
v_gene: TRBV5-4; CDR3aa: ASSAGLAGVGETQY
v_gene: TRBV7-9; CDR3aa: ASSSPTGRGEQF
v_gene: TRBV2; CDR3aa: ASSEGPGVATYEQY
v_gene: TRBV29-1; CDR3aa: SVATGTGGNEQY
v_gene: TRBV10-3; CDR3aa: AISQGNNQPQH
v_gene: TRBV3-1/TRBV3-2; CDR3aa: ASSQVASGAETQY
v_gene: TRBV7-9; CDR3aa: ASSSTGTSGSYNEQF
v_gene: TRBV20-1; CDR3aa: SARGSTLQY
v_gene: TRBV2; CDR3aa: ASRESAEAF
v_gene: TRBV28; CDR3aa: ASSFFRGLADLQYNEQF
v_gene: TRBV7-9; CDR3aa: ASSLGGRTNEKLF
v_gene: TRBV30; CDR3aa: AWRKGLLLGSYNEQF
v_gene: TRBV28; CDR3aa: ASSWGQYGYT
v_gene: TRBV27; CDR3aa: ASGFGQGAEAF
v_gene: TRBV18; CDR3aa: ASSPPGGDFEKLF
v_gene: TRBV11-2; CDR3aa: ASSPPGQGETQY
v_gene: TRBV27; CDR3aa: ASSSVAGPYEQY
v_gene: TRBV28; CDR3aa: ASSFAGTYIDGELF
v_gene: TRBV25-1; CDR3aa: ASSAGDSILEQY
v_gene: TRBV3-1/TRBV3-2; CDR3aa: ASSQEERDEQF
v_gene: TRBV7-2; CDR3aa: ASSLGGSLNQPQH
v_gene: TRBV28; CDR3aa: ASSWGRIGTGLANFPGANVLT
v_gene: TRBV7-9; CDR3aa: ASSSTGGYQETQY
v_gene: TRBV9; CDR3aa: ASSEGQGMGPGNTIY
v_gene: TRBV6-5; CDR3aa: ASSYSPGGRVSEAF
v_gene: TRBV10-3; CDR3aa: AISESRNTEAF
v_gene: TRBV4-1; CDR3aa: ASSQGLAGGSPYEQY
v_gene: TRBV25-1; CDR3aa: ASINGGTEAF
v_gene: TRBV28; CDR3aa: ASSFLVGSRPTTDTQY
v_gene: TRBV20-1; CDR3aa: SASLGTGGTEAF